These 32 T cell receptor beta chains originate from one sample sequenced in a study of control samples from healthy donors and cancer patients. Some clones are missing from TCRdb's copy, which holds only in-frame ones; the method was immunoSEQ multiplex PCR. The profile shows 150,000 to 200,000 clones, roughly 95% of them singletons. Sequencing was carried out using blood. Receptors originate from a woman in her 30s in good health.

This clone occurred once. The chain carries TRBV6-5 and TRBJ2-5; 12 bases align to TRBD2. The CDR3 covers 15 residues. Germline V lookup: CDR1 MNHEY, CDR2 SVGAGI. The trim removed 5 bases at V and 0 bases at J, leaving 1 base unmatched. This chain's CDR3 is CASSLAGGDQETQYF. The CDR3 nucleotides are TGTGCCAGCAGTCTAGCGGGGGGGGACCAAGAGACCCAGTACTTC.

The chain joins TRBV9 to TRBJ2-1; 7 bases map to TRBD2. This CDR3 spans 15 amino acids. Trimming cost V 3 bases and J 3 bases; bases outside gene matches: 6. Per germline, CDR1 SGDLS and CDR2 YYNGEE. The CDR3 loop is CASSASGTLYNEQFF. CDR3 nucleotides: TGTGCCAGCAGCGCCAGCGGGACTCTCTACAATGAGCAGTTCTTC.

V and J are TRBV30 and TRBJ1-4; 9 bases fit TRBD1. The CDR3 is 15 residues long. Germline CDR1 and CDR2: GTSNPN and SVGIG (reference sequence). The V and J ends lost 2 bases and 7 bases, in that order; junction bases with no gene match: 8. The CDR3 region has the DNA TGTGCCTGGAGTCAACAGGGGGCGTTCGGTGAAAAACTGTTTTTT. Its protein is CAWSQQGAFGEKLFF.

The genes are TRBV4-1 and TRBJ2-2; TRBD2 matches at 9 bases. Germline V lookup: CDR1 MGHRA, CDR2 YSYEKL. This CDR3 is 16 amino acids long. V lost 3 bases to trimming and J lost 4 bases; unmatched junction nucleotides: 6. CDR3 amino acids: CASSHLAGVGTGELFF. The CDR3 DNA sequence: TGCGCCAGCAGCCACTTAGCGGGAGTGGGCACCGGGGAGCTGTTTTTT.

The genes are TRBV7-9 and TRBJ1-1, with D unresolved. V lost 5 bases, J lost 5 bases, and 24 bases lay in between. The germline V gene has CDR1 SEHNR and CDR2 FQNEAQ (reference sequence). The CDR3 runs 17 residues. The CDR3 spells CASSPPGVMGGSTEAFF. The CDR3 coding sequence is TGTGCCAGCAGCCCACCTGGGGTTATGGGTGGTTCGACTGAAGCTTTCTTT.

The genes are TRBV5-6 and TRBJ1-1; 7 bases are shared with TRBD1. The J segment lost 6 bases and the V segment lost 4 bases, leaving 9 bases of the junction unmatched. Looked up from germline, CDR1 is SGHDT and CDR2 is YYEEEE. The CDR3 has 14 amino acids. The chain's CDR3 is CASSVWDSSAEAFF. Here the CDR3 DNA reads TGTGCCAGCAGCGTATGGGACAGCAGTGCTGAAGCTTTCTTT.

The rearrangement joins TRBV5-1 to TRBJ1-2; D call uncertain. CDR1 and CDR2 (germline): SGHRS, YFSETQ. Trimming stripped 0 bases from V and 0 bases from J, with 9 bases between. This CDR3 has 15 residues. The CDR3 spells CASSLAGTSNYGYTF. Here the CDR3 DNA reads TGCGCCAGCAGCTTGGCGGGTACCTCTAACTATGGCTACACCTTC.

This clone has only a few counts. J is TRBJ2-1 and V is TRBV7-3; 7 bases agree with TRBD2. The V gene end was trimmed by 1 base and the J gene end by 0 bases; junction bases not matched to a gene: 3. The CDR3 consists of 16 residues. In germline, CDR1 is SGHTA, CDR2 FQGTGA. The CDR3 protein is CASSLKGGSSYNEQFF. The CDR3 DNA reads TGTGCCAGCAGCTTAAAGGGCGGGAGCTCCTACAATGAGCAGTTCTTC.

This chain joins TRBV15 and TRBJ2-3, with D tentatively TRBD2 (6 bases). The CDR3 has 15 residues. With 0 bases removed from V and 0 bases from J, the gap between germline ends came to 7 bases. Germline CDR1 LNHNV, CDR2 YYDKDF (reference sequence). DNA of the CDR3: TGTGCCACCAGCAGAGACGGGAGAAGCACAGATACGCAGTATTTT. Translated: CATSRDGRSTDTQYF.

V gene TRBV28 combines with J gene TRBJ2-2, with TRBD1 matching over 8 bases. J lost 5 bases, V lost 2 bases, and 4 bases had no gene match. The CDR3 totals 15 residues. Germline CDR1 reads MDHEN; CDR2 reads SYDVKM. DNA for the CDR3: TGTGCCAGCAGTTTACAGGGGGCGCGTACCGGGGAGCTGTTTTTT. Translated: CASSLQGARTGELFF.

The V gene is TRBV2, the J gene TRBJ1-1; D not certain. The CDR3 spans 12 residues. Between the trimmed V and J ends, which lost 4 bases and 1 base, there was a span of 4 bases. Germline V CDR1 and CDR2: SNHLY, FYNNEI. CDR3 coding DNA: TGTGCCAGCAGTGGGAGGAACACTGAAGCTTTCTTT. Amino acids: CASSGRNTEAFF.

This chain uses TRBV19 with TRBJ1-5; 10 positions match TRBD1. Germline CDR1 and CDR2: LNHDA and SQIVND (reference sequence). With V trimmed by 5 bases and J by 2 bases, 6 bases remained unmatched. This CDR3 has 16 residues. CDR3 bases: TGTGCCAGTAGTGCCCGACAGGGGGCCGGCAATCAGCCCCAGCATTTT. Residues: CASSARQGAGNQPQHF.

V usage is TRBV7-2 and J usage is TRBJ2-5, with TRBD2 as a possible D gene (5 bases). The CDR3 totals 13 residues. Germline CDR1 reads SGHTA; CDR2 reads FQGNSA. The V and J ends lost 5 bases and 4 bases respectively, with 11 bases between them. The CDR3 here is CASSTGLRETQYF. The CDR3 region has the DNA TGTGCCAGCAGCACCGGACTCCGAGAGACCCAGTACTTC.

This chain uses TRBV19 with TRBJ2-5, with D hard to call. Germline CDR1 LNHDA, CDR2 SQIVND (reference sequence). There are 13 residues in the CDR3. The V and J ends lost 2 bases and 9 bases respectively, with 13 bases between them. The CDR3 DNA reads as TGTGCCAGTAGTATATCACCTGAAGGGCCCCAGTACTTC. Translation gives CASSISPEGPQYF. The full variable domain, rest sourced from reference TRBV19 and TRBJ2-5, is DGGITQSPKYLFRKEGQNVTLSCEQNLNHDAMYWYRQDPGQGLRLIYYSQIVNDFQKGDIAEGYSVSREKKESFPLTVTSAQKNPTAFYLCASSISPEGPQYFGPGTRLLVL.

This rearrangement joins TRBV24-1 to TRBJ2-1; D unresolved. The CDR3 extends over 13 amino acids. Trimming removed 1 base at V and 8 bases at J, with 8 bases between. Looked up from germline, CDR1 is KGHDR and CDR2 is SFDVKD. CDR3 residues: CATSDFRQHEQFF. DNA for the CDR3: TGTGCCACCAGTGATTTTCGCCAGCATGAGCAGTTCTTC.

The rearrangement links TRBV2 to TRBJ2-1, with 8 bases aligning to TRBD1. Losses at the gene ends were 5 bases for V and 7 bases for J; bases not matched to a gene: 4. CDR1 is SNHLY and CDR2 is FYNNEI in the germline V gene. There are 13 residues in the CDR3. The CDR3 nucleotides read TGTGCCAGCAGTCAGGACAGGGTGAATGAGCAGTTCTTC. It encodes CASSQDRVNEQFF.

The genes are TRBV7-2 and TRBJ2-6; TRBD1 matches at 11 bases. The CDR3 is 17 amino acids. V trimming: 5 bases; J trimming: 0 bases; junction bases outside the gene matches: 3. In germline, CDR1 is SGHTA, CDR2 FQGNSA. CDR3 sequence reads: CASSRGTGGSGANVLTF. The CDR3 coding sequence is TGTGCCAGCAGCAGAGGGACAGGGGGCTCTGGGGCCAACGTCCTGACTTTC. Combining the CDR3 with reference TRBV7-2 and TRBJ2-6 gives the whole variable domain GAGVSQSPSNKVTEKGKDVELRCDPISGHTALYWYRQSLGQGLEFLIYFQGNSAPDKSGLPSDRFSAERTGGSVSTLTIQRTQQEDSAVYLCASSRGTGGSGANVLTFGAGSRLTVL.

This rearrangement joins TRBV4-2 to TRBJ2-6; 10 bases are shared with TRBD1. With 4 bases clipped from V and 4 bases from J, the junction kept 4 bases outside the gene matches. Germline CDR1 reads LGHNA; CDR2 reads YNFKEQ. There are 16 residues in the CDR3. CDR3 coding DNA: TGTGCCAGCAGCCCAGACAGGGGGCCAGGGGCCAACGTCCTGACTTTC. Translated, it gives CASSPDRGPGANVLTF.

This chain joins TRBV7-9 and TRBJ1-1; D remains unclear. V dropped 1 base and J dropped 4 bases, with 10 bases sitting between them. Germline lookup yields CDR1 SEHNR and CDR2 FQNEAQ (reference sequence). This CDR3 has 14 residues. CDR3 in DNA: TGTGCCAGCAGCTTAGAAACAAGAGGCACTGAAGCTTTCTTT. Its protein product is CASSLETRGTEAFF.

This chain connects TRBV5-6 to TRBJ1-2; D is unclear. CDR1 is SGHDT, CDR2 YYEEEE, per germline. V shed 1 base and J shed 3 bases, with 10 bases lying between them. The CDR3 sequence is 14 residues long. This CDR3 is CASSLYGLDYGYTF. CDR3 DNA sequence: TGTGCCAGCAGCTTGTACGGTCTAGACTATGGCTACACCTTC.

The rearrangement links TRBV30 to TRBJ1-2, with D tentatively TRBD1 (6 bases). The CDR3 totals 12 residues. In germline, CDR1 is GTSNPN, CDR2 SVGIG (reference sequence). Trimming took off 0 bases at V and 6 bases at J, with 8 bases between the two ends. The DNA of the CDR3 is TGTGCCTGGAGTGTTGGACAGAATGGCTACACCTTC. Translation: CAWSVGQNGYTF.

This chain links TRBV10-1 with TRBJ2-2, with D unclear. This CDR3 region has 14 residues. Germline V gene data show CDR1 as WNHNN and CDR2 as SYGVQD (reference sequence). Trimming stripped 4 bases from V and 1 base from J, with 7 bases between. CDR3 region: CASSANRNTGELFF. CDR3 DNA: TGCGCCAGCAGTGCCAACCGGAACACCGGGGAGCTGTTTTTT.

This chain links TRBV30 with TRBJ1-1; D unresolved. Germline-derived CDR1 and CDR2 are GTSNPN and SVGIG (reference sequence). The CDR3 runs to 13 residues. V shed 4 bases and J shed 1 base, with 10 bases lying between them. In DNA form, the CDR3 reads TGTGCCTGGAAAAGGTTAGGGAACACTGAAGCTTTCTTT. This gives the protein CAWKRLGNTEAFF.

The genes are TRBV19 and TRBJ1-2; 9 bases align to TRBD1. This CDR3 region has 19 residues. CDR1 is LNHDA, CDR2 SQIVND, per germline (reference sequence). The V gene end was trimmed by 5 bases and the J gene end by 4 bases; junction bases not matched to a gene: 20. The CDR3 sequence is CASSVPSAVGQGGSYGYTF. CDR3 DNA sequence: TGTGCCAGTAGTGTTCCGTCGGCGGTGGGACAGGGCGGATCCTATGGCTACACCTTC.

The chain has TRBV2 and TRBJ2-1; D is unclear. Trimming removed 3 bases at V and 5 bases at J, with 14 bases between. Germline V gene data show CDR1 as SNHLY and CDR2 as FYNNEI. This CDR3 spans 15 amino acids. The CDR3 sequence is CASSDWSPRNNEQFF. CDR3 DNA sequence: TGTGCCAGCAGTGATTGGTCCCCCCGTAACAATGAGCAGTTCTTC.

The chain employs TRBV4-2 and TRBJ2-5; TRBD2 matches at 12 bases. The CDR3 is 16 amino acids. V was pared by 4 bases and J by 4 bases, with 7 bases of the junction left unmatched. Germline V gives CDR1 LGHNA, CDR2 YNFKEQ. The CDR3 DNA reads as TGTGCCAGCAGCCCCTTACTAGCGGGGGGTTCAGAGACCCAGTACTTC. This gives the protein CASSPLLAGGSETQYF.

V gene TRBV30 combines with J gene TRBJ1-2; no definite D call. CDR3 length equals 12 residues. Germline V gives CDR1 GTSNPN, CDR2 SVGIG (reference sequence). Trimming removed 1 base at V and 4 bases at J, with 7 bases between. The CDR3 here is CAWSAKVYGYTF. CDR3 nucleotide sequence: TGTGCCTGGAGTGCGAAGGTCTATGGCTACACCTTC.

J is TRBJ1-1 and V is TRBV18, with D uncertain. This CDR3 has 13 residues. With 5 bases removed from V and 1 base from J, the gap between germline ends came to 8 bases. Germline values: CDR1 KGHSH, CDR2 LQKENI. Here the CDR3 DNA reads TGTGCCAGCTCAACGACTCAGAACACTGAAGCTTTCTTT. Its protein is CASSTTQNTEAFF.

V and J are TRBV28 and TRBJ2-1; perhaps TRBD1 as D (7 bases). The V gene's germline CDR1 is MDHEN and CDR2 SYDVKM. V shed 2 bases and J shed 10 bases, with 15 bases lying between them. The CDR3 runs to 14 residues. For the CDR3, the DNA is TGTGCCAGCAGTTTACAGGAGGGGGCTGGGGAGCAGTTCTTC. Translated, it gives CASSLQEGAGEQFF.

The chain recombines TRBV24-1 with TRBJ2-3, with 9 bases aligning to TRBD1. After removal of 6 bases from V and 3 bases from J, the junction contained 9 bases not matched to a gene. CDR1 and CDR2 (germline): KGHDR, SFDVKD. This CDR3 contains 16 residues. This chain's CDR3 is CATSITGTGRTDTQYF. The CDR3, as DNA: TGTGCCACCAGTATAACCGGGACAGGGAGGACAGATACGCAGTATTTT.

The chain employs TRBV7-9 and TRBJ1-4, with a possible D match to TRBD1 (5 bases). This CDR3 is built from 14 residues. Germline lookup yields CDR1 SEHNR and CDR2 FQNEAQ (reference sequence). V lost 3 bases, J lost 8 bases, and 13 bases lay in between. In nucleotides, the CDR3 is TGTGCCAGCAGCTTGGGACGGGGGGAAGAAAAACTGTTTTTT. Its protein is CASSLGRGEEKLFF. Combining the CDR3 with reference TRBV7-9 and TRBJ1-4 gives the whole variable domain DTGVSQNPRHKITKRGQNVTFRCDPISEHNRLYWYRQTLGQGPEFLTYFQNEAQLEKSRLLSDRFSAERPKGSFSTLEIQRTEQGDSAMYLCASSLGRGEEKLFFGSGTQLSVL.

This clone was picked up one time. The gene calls are TRBV28 and TRBJ1-2; D not certain. There are 14 residues in the CDR3. V lost 7 bases and J lost 2, with 14 bases in between. Per the germline V gene, CDR1 is MDHEN and CDR2 is SYDVKM. In DNA form, the CDR3 reads TGTGCCAGCAAACCCCACGTAGGAAACTATGGCTACACCTTC. Its protein is CASKPHVGNYGYTF.